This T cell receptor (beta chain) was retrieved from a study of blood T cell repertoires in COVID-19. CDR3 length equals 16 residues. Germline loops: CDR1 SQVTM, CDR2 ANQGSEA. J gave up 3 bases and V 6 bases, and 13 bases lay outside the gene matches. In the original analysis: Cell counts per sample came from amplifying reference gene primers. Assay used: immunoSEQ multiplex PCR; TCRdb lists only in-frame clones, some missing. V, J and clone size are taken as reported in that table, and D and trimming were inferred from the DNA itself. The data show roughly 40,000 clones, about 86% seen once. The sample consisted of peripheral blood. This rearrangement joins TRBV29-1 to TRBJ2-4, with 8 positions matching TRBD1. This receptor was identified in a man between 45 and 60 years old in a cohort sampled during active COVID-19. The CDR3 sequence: CSVRTGTGALKNIQYF. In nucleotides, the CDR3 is TGCAGCGTGCGAACCGGGACAGGCGCTCTCAAAAACATTCAGTACTTC.